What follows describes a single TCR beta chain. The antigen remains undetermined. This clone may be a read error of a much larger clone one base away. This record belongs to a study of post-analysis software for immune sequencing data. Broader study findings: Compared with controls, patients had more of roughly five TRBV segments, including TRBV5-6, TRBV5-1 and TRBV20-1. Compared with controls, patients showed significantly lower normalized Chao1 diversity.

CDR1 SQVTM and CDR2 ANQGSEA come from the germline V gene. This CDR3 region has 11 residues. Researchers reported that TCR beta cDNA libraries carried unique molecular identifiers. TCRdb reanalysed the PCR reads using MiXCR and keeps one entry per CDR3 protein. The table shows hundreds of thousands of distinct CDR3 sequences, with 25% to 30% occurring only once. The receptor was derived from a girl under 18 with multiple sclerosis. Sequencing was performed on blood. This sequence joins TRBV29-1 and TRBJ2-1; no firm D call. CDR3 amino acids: CSVQQPQERFF. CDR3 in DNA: TGCAGCGTCCAACAGCCCCAGGAGCGGTTCTTC.